This TCR beta chain stems from a study of blood T cell repertoires in COVID-19. The method was immunoSEQ multiplex PCR; TCRdb's version includes in-frame clones alone and lacks a portion of them. The top ten clones hold less than 5% of a sample with 75,000 to 90,000 clones, around nine tenths of them seen once. The length of the CDR3 is 17 residues. Germline V gene lookup returns CDR1 MNHEY and CDR2 SMNVEV (reference sequence). V lost 5 bases and J lost 7; bases outside the gene matches: 14. This clone showed up just once. This sequence was found in a man aged 45-60 years with active or convalescent COVID-19. Sequenced sample: peripheral blood. V is TRBV27 and J is TRBJ1-6, with 7 bases matching TRBD1. Written as DNA, the CDR3 is TGTGCCAGCAGTGAAACGAAAGGGGGCCCTATGAATTCACCCCTCCACTTT. It encodes CASSETKGGPMNSPLHF.